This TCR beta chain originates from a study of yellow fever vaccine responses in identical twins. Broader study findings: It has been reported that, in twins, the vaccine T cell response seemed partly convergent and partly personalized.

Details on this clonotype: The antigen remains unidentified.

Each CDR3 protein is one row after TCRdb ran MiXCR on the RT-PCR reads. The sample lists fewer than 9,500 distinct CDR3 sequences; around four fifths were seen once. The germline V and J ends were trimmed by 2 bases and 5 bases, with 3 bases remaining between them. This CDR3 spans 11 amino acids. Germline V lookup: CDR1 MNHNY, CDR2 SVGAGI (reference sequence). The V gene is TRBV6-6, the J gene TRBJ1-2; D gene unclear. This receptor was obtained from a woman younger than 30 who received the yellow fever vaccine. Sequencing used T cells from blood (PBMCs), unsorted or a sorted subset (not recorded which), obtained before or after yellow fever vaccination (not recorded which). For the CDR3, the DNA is TGTGCCAGCAGTTACATATATGGCTACACCTTC. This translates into CASSYIYGYTF.